One sample yielded the 29 T cell receptor beta chains listed below, sequenced in a study of shared clonotypes between healthy human individuals. Measured with immunoSEQ multiplex PCR; TCRdb has only the in-frame clones, and not every one. The sample lists hundreds of thousands of clones, 96% occurring once. Terminally differentiated effector memory CD45RA+ cells were left out of the naive CD8 fraction, which was CD45RO-negative and positively selected for CCR7. Sequencing was carried out using naive CD8+ T cells sorted from blood. Receptor source: a woman aged 25-40 years in good health.

This chain uses TRBV27 with TRBJ2-7, with D uncertain. This CDR3 contains 14 residues. V lost 6 bases, J lost 0 bases, and 12 bases lay in between. Germline V gives CDR1 MNHEY, CDR2 SMNVEV (reference sequence). CDR3 region: CASRFQRSSYEQYF. In DNA form, the CDR3 reads TGTGCCAGCAGGTTCCAGAGGAGCTCCTACGAGCAGTACTTC.

The chain joins TRBV14 to TRBJ2-7, with D tentatively TRBD2 (6 bases). CDR3 length: 18 amino acids. Germline V CDR1 and CDR2: SGHDN, FVKESK. Trimming left V 5 bases short and J 5 bases short, with 28 bases between. CDR3 loop: CASSSIITGTQVAHEQYF. The CDR3 DNA follows: TGTGCCAGCAGCTCAATTATAACCGGGACTCAAGTGGCGCACGAGCAGTACTTC.

The chain couples TRBV5-1 to TRBJ2-7; D call uncertain. CDR1 is SGHRS and CDR2 is YFSETQ in the germline V gene. This CDR3 comprises 14 residues. The germline V and J ends were trimmed by 4 bases and 7 bases, with 18 bases remaining between them. As DNA, the CDR3 is TGCGCCAGCAGCCCTAAGGATGGGCAGTGGGAGCAGTACTTC. It specifies CASSPKDGQWEQYF.

The chain links TRBV4-1 to TRBJ2-5; 11 bases are a match to TRBD1. The CDR3 is 15 amino acids. Losses at the gene ends were 3 bases for V and 11 bases for J; bases not matched to a gene: 11. Germline values: CDR1 MGHRA, CDR2 YSYEKL. The CDR3 DNA reads TGCGCCAGCAGCCACGACGGGACAGGGGGAGGAGAGCAGTACTTC. Translating it yields CASSHDGTGGGEQYF.

The rearrangement joins TRBV9 to TRBJ2-1; D is uncertain. Trimming took off 0 bases at V and 7 bases at J, with 8 bases between the two ends. This CDR3 spans 13 amino acids. Germline V gene sequence: CDR1 SGDLS, CDR2 YYNGEE. CDR3 nucleotides: TGTGCCAGCAGCGTAGGTTCCGAAAATGAGCAGTTCTTC. Its protein is CASSVGSENEQFF.

The chain is built from TRBV28 and TRBJ2-1; the match to TRBD1 covers 7 bases. CDR3 length equals 16 residues. Germline CDR1 is MDHEN and CDR2 is SYDVKM. With V trimmed by 5 bases and J by 1 base, 8 bases remained unmatched. CDR3 region: CASSPDRELSYNEQFF. The CDR3 nucleotides are TGTGCCAGCAGTCCTGACAGGGAACTATCCTACAATGAGCAGTTCTTC.

The rearrangement uses TRBV7-8 and TRBJ2-5, with TRBD1 matching 7 bases. The end of the DNA aligns better with TRBJ2-7, so the J call may be wrong. The germline V gene has CDR1 SGHVS and CDR2 FQNEAQ. The CDR3 spans 14 residues. The CDR3 is CASSPWAGGNEQYF. Written as DNA, the CDR3 is TGTGCCAGCAGCCCCTGGGCAGGGGGTAACGAGCAGTACTTC.

The chain carries TRBV5-5 and TRBJ2-7, with 7 bases identical to TRBD1. V was clipped by 3 bases and J by 5 bases; unmatched bases: 5. The germline CDR1 and CDR2 sequences are SGHKS and YYEKEE (reference sequence). CDR3 length: 13 residues. In nucleotides, the CDR3 is TGTGCCAGCAGCTATGACAGGGCCAACGAGCAGTACTTC. Residues: CASSYDRANEQYF.

The V call is TRBV19, the J call TRBJ2-5; TRBD1 aligns across 8 bases. Trimming removed 3 bases from V and 6 bases from J; junction bases left unmatched: 9. The CDR3 has 15 residues. From germline, CDR1 is LNHDA and CDR2 SQIVND (reference sequence). The CDR3 DNA sequence: TGTGCCAGTAGTATGGCTACAGGGGGGACGCAGACCCAGTACTTC. It is translated as CASSMATGGTQTQYF.

The rearrangement links TRBV28 to TRBJ1-6; 7 positions match TRBD1. The germline gives CDR1 MDHEN, CDR2 SYDVKM. This CDR3 region has 17 residues. V was clipped by 7 bases and J by 0 bases; unmatched bases: 9. CDR3 nucleotides: TGTGCCAGCAACGTCGGACAGGCGCGCTCCTATAATTCACCCCTCCACTTT. Protein: CASNVGQARSYNSPLHF.

The chain joins TRBV15 to TRBJ2-3; 7 nucleotides line up with TRBD2. V gave up 0 bases and J gave up 4 bases; unmatched junction bases: 7. This CDR3 comprises 16 residues. Germline CDR1 LNHNV, CDR2 YYDKDF (reference sequence). The CDR3 sequence is CATSRDGEGRADTQYF. Here the CDR3 DNA reads TGTGCCACCAGCAGAGATGGGGAGGGTAGGGCAGATACGCAGTATTTT.

The V and J genes are TRBV28 and TRBJ2-2, with 7 bases aligning to TRBD2. Germline V CDR1 and CDR2: MDHEN, SYDVKM. This CDR3 has 16 residues. J gave up 9 bases and V 2 bases, and 12 bases lay outside the gene matches. The CDR3 bases are TGTGCCAGCAGTTTAATCGGACTAGATGGAGGGTGGGAGCTGTTTTTT. Translation: CASSLIGLDGGWELFF. The variable domain in full, completed from reference TRBV28 and TRBJ2-2, reads DVKVTQSSRYLVKRTGEKVFLECVQDMDHENMFWYRQDPGLGLRLIYFSYDVKMKEKGDIPEGYSVSREKKERFSLILESASTNQTSMYLCASSLIGLDGGWELFFGEGSRLTVL.

This rearrangement joins TRBV2 to TRBJ2-1; 10 positions agree with TRBD2. The germline CDR1 and CDR2 sequences are SNHLY and FYNNEI. CDR3 length: 11 amino acids. J gave up 12 bases and V 7 bases, and 3 bases lay outside the gene matches. The DNA for the CDR3 is TGTGCCAGCACGTTAGCGGGAGGGCAGTTCTTC. It translates to CASTLAGGQFF.

The chain links TRBV6-5 to TRBJ2-7; D gene ambiguous. Looked up from germline, CDR1 is MNHEY and CDR2 is SVGAGI. This CDR3 is built from 11 residues. V was pared by 5 bases and J by 4 bases, with 6 bases between. CDR3 loop: CASSGLYEQYF. The CDR3 DNA reads TGTGCCAGCAGTGGCTTGTACGAGCAGTACTTC.

In DNA, the CDR3 is TGTGCCAGCAGCGTGGCCGGGACAGGGGCCTACAATGAGCAGTTCTTC. Amino acid sequence: CASSVAGTGAYNEQFF. This chain uses TRBV9 with TRBJ2-1; 10 bases are a match to TRBD1. Germline CDR1 is SGDLS and CDR2 is YYNGEE. Trimming removed 2 bases from V and 2 bases from J; junction bases left unmatched: 4. The CDR3 is 16 amino acids.

The genes are TRBV11-2 and TRBJ2-7; D uncertain. Looked up from germline, CDR1 is SGHAT and CDR2 is FQNNGV. CDR3 size: 13 residues. Trimming took off 5 bases at V and 3 bases at J, with 11 bases between the two ends. The CDR3 protein is CASSVTRYYEQYF. The CDR3 DNA is TGTGCCAGCAGCGTGACCCGCTACTACGAGCAGTACTTC.

The chain joins TRBV7-9 to TRBJ2-1, with 11 bases identical to TRBD1. With 7 bases clipped from V and 8 bases from J, the junction kept 7 bases outside the gene matches. The germline gives CDR1 SEHNR, CDR2 FQNEAQ (reference sequence). This CDR3 region has 14 residues. CDR3 residues: CASTRTGGLDEQFF. For the CDR3, the DNA is TGTGCCAGCACCCGGACAGGGGGCTTAGATGAGCAGTTCTTC. Looking up the rest from reference TRBV7-9 and TRBJ2-1 gives the full variable domain: DTGVSQNPRHKITKRGQNVTFRCDPISEHNRLYWYRQTLGQGPEFLTYFQNEAQLEKSRLLSDRFSAERPKGSFSTLEIQRTEQGDSAMYLCASTRTGGLDEQFFGPGTRLTVL.

This chain uses TRBV27 with TRBJ2-7, with TRBD1 matching 7 bases. This CDR3 is built from 11 residues. Germline V CDR1 and CDR2: MNHEY, SMNVEV (reference sequence). CDR3 region: CATGTVYEQYF. CDR3 sequence (DNA): TGTGCTACTGGGACAGTCTACGAGCAGTACTTC.

CDR3 amino acids: CATSKGGDTQYF. CDR3 in DNA: TGTGCCACCAGCAAAGGGGGAGATACGCAGTATTTT. The chain recombines TRBV2 with TRBJ2-3; D may be TRBD1 (6 bases). CDR1 and CDR2 from the germline V gene are SNHLY and FYNNEI. Trimming cost V 10 bases and J 5 bases, with 13 bases left between them. CDR3 length: 12 residues.

This chain connects TRBV10-2 to TRBJ2-7; the match to TRBD2 covers 11 bases. The V segment lost 7 bases and the J segment 2 bases; nucleotides outside the gene matches: 4. The CDR3 is made up of 14 amino acids. Germline V gene data show CDR1 as WSHSY and CDR2 as SAAADI. CDR3 in amino acids: CASKVLAGAYEQYF. As DNA, the CDR3 is TGCGCCAGCAAGGTACTAGCGGGAGCCTACGAGCAGTACTTC.

The chain combines TRBV29-1 with TRBJ2-1; D is ambiguous. Between the trimmed V and J ends, which lost 0 bases and 0 bases, there was a span of 9 bases. The CDR3 sequence is 15 residues long. Germline-derived CDR1 and CDR2 are SQVTM and ANQGSEA. CDR3 sequence (DNA): TGCAGCGTTGAAGATGACCAGAGCTCCTACAATGAGCAGTTCTTC. Encoded protein: CSVEDDQSSYNEQFF.

The V call is TRBV5-8, the J call TRBJ2-1, with 8 bases fitting TRBD2. The germline gives CDR1 SGHTS, CDR2 YDEGEE. The CDR3 is made up of 15 amino acids. The trim removed 7 bases at V and 5 bases at J, leaving 11 bases unmatched. The CDR3: CASGGIAGTHNEQFF. In nucleotides, the CDR3 is TGTGCCAGCGGGGGGATAGCGGGAACCCACAATGAGCAGTTCTTC.

V is TRBV7-2 and J is TRBJ1-1; D is possibly TRBD1 (6 bases). Germline V CDR1 and CDR2: SGHTA, FQGNSA. The CDR3 spans 15 residues. The ends were cut back, 0 bases at V and 5 bases at J, with 13 bases in the middle. The CDR3 DNA reads TGTGCCAGCAGCTTAGCTTTCCAGGGGTGGACTGAAGCTTTCTTT. Translated: CASSLAFQGWTEAFF.

This chain connects TRBV2 to TRBJ2-7; D call uncertain. Germline CDR1 reads SNHLY; CDR2 reads FYNNEI. V lost 6 bases to trimming and J lost 4 bases, with 10 bases between them. The CDR3 is 12 amino acids. CDR3: CASSESEYEQYF. As DNA, the CDR3 is TGTGCCAGCAGCGAATCGGAGTACGAGCAGTACTTC.

The J gene is TRBJ1-1, the V gene TRBV29-1, with D maybe TRBD1 (5 bases). The CDR3 extends over 13 amino acids. Germline CDR1 is SQVTM and CDR2 is ANQGSEA. Trimming left V 1 base short and J 3 bases short, with 9 bases between. The CDR3 loop reads CSVEGDSYTEAFF. For the CDR3, the DNA is TGCAGCGTTGAAGGGGACTCTTACACTGAAGCTTTCTTT.

This chain joins TRBV27 and TRBJ2-3, with 9 bases lining up with TRBD2. CDR1 is MNHEY and CDR2 is SMNVEV in the germline V gene (reference sequence). The J segment lost 1 base and the V segment lost 3 bases, leaving 11 bases of the junction unmatched. The CDR3 contains 18 residues. The CDR3 protein is CASSLLAGGPVGTDTQYF. The DNA of the CDR3 is TGTGCCAGCAGTTTGCTGGCGGGAGGGCCTGTGGGCACAGATACGCAGTATTTT.

In regard to this clone: This sample includes further DNA sequences coding for the same CDR3. The rearrangement joins TRBV11-2 to TRBJ2-7; a possible D gene is TRBD1 (6 bases). This CDR3 has 14 amino acids. V dropped 1 base and J dropped 3 bases, with 10 bases sitting between them. Germline loops: CDR1 SGHAT, CDR2 FQNNGV. CDR3 in amino acids: CASSLGIGGYEQYF. CDR3 in DNA: TGTGCCAGCAGCTTAGGAATAGGGGGCTACGAGCAGTACTTC.

The rearrangement joins TRBV13 to TRBJ1-2; D is uncertain. CDR1 and CDR2 from the germline V gene are PRHDT and FYEKMQ (reference sequence). V was clipped by 5 bases and J by 8 bases, with 9 bases between them. This CDR3 region has 11 residues. The CDR3 loop is CASSRDRGYTF. DNA for the CDR3: TGTGCCAGCAGCCGCGATAGAGGCTACACCTTC.

The V gene is TRBV15, the J gene TRBJ1-5, with 7 nucleotides matching TRBD1. Germline loops: CDR1 LNHNV, CDR2 YYDKDF (reference sequence). The CDR3 consists of 15 residues. Trimming took 3 bases from V and 0 from J; bases not matched to a gene: 2. CDR3 amino acids: CATSSTGDSNQPQHF. The CDR3 DNA sequence: TGTGCCACCAGCAGCACAGGGGATAGCAATCAGCCCCAGCATTTT.